The clone carrying this T cell receptor beta chain was seen ten or more times. The antigen is not known. TCRdb independently ran MiXCR on the 5' RACE reads; one entry per CDR3 protein. The sample records fewer than 650,000 distinct CDR3 sequences, under 8.5% being singletons. The germline V gene encodes CDR1 SGHAT and CDR2 FQDESV (reference sequence). Trimming left V 3 bases short and J 4 bases short, with 12 bases between. The CDR3 spans 14 residues. The sample originates from a study of identical twins. Study observations and caveats: Analyses based on zero insertions could be partly confounded by invariant MAIT and iNKT cells.

This sample was also put to use in a study of yellow fever vaccine responses in identical twins.

Material: PBMCs. The TCR comes from a woman between 18 and 29 years old in good health. V is TRBV11-1 and J is TRBJ2-5; D possibly corresponds to TRBD1 (6 bases). The CDR3 loop reads CASSFGRGRETQYF. The CDR3, as DNA: TGTGCCAGCAGCTTCGGCAGGGGAAGAGAGACCCAGTACTTC. Supplemented by reference TRBV11-1 and TRBJ2-5, the full variable domain reads EAEVAQSPRYKITEKSQAVAFWCDPISGHATLYWYRQILGQGPELLVQFQDESVVDDSQLPKDRFSAERLKGVDSTLKIQPAELGDSAMYLCASSFGRGRETQYFGPGTRLLVL.